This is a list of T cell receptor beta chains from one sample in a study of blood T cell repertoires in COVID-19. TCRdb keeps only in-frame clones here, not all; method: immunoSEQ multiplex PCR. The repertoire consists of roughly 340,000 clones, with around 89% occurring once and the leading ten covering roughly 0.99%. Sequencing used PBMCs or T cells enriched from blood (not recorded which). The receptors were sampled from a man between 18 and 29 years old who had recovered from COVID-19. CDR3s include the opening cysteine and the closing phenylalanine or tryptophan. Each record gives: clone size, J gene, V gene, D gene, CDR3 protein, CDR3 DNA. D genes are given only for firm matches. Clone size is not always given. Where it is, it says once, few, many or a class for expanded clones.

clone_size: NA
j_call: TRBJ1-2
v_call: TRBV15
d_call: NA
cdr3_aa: CATSRVEGDYGYTF
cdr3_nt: TGTGCCACCAGCAGAGTGGAGGGTGACTATGGCTACACCTTC

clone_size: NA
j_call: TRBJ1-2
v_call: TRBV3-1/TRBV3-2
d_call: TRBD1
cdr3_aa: CASSPGTGVSGYTF
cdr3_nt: TGTGCCAGCAGCCCCGGGACAGGGGTAAGCGGCTACACCTTC

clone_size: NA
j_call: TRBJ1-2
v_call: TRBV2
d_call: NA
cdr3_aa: CARGAGSGGYTF
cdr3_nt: TGTGCCAGGGGGGCAGGGTCGGGTGGCTACACCTTC

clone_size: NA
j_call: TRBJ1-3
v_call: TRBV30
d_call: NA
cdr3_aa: CAWRVTYSGNTIYF
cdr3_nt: TGTGCCTGGAGGGTCACCTACTCTGGAAACACCATATATTTT

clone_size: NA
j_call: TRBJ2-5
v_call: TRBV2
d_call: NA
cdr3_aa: CASFGSQETQYF
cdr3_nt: TGTGCCAGCTTTGGCTCCCAAGAGACCCAGTACTTC

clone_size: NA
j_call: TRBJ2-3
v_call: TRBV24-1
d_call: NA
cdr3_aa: CATSDYQRGTDTQYF
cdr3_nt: TGTGCCACCAGTGATTATCAGCGGGGCACAGATACGCAGTATTTT

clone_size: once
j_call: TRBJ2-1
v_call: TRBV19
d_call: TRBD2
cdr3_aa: CASSIGFLLAGAGNEQFF
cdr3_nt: TGTGCCAGTAGTATAGGGTTTCTCCTAGCGGGAGCTGGCAATGAGCAGTTCTTC

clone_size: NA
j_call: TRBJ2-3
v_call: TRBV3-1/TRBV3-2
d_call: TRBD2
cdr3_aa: CASSQRRAGADTQYF
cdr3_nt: TGTGCCAGCAGCCAAAGGCGGGCGGGGGCAGATACGCAGTATTTT

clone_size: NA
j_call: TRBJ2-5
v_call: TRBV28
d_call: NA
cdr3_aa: CASAIRVSETQYF
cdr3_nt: TGTGCCAGCGCGATCAGGGTTTCAGAGACCCAGTACTTC

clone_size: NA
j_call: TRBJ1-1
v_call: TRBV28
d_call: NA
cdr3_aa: CASSRGQMNTEAFF
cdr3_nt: TGTGCCAGCAGCCGAGGACAGATGAACACTGAAGCTTTCTTT

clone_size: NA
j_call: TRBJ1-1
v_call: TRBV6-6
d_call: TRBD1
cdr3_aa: CASSYGTGGKTEAFF
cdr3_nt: TGTGCCAGCAGTTACGGGACAGGGGGCAAGACTGAAGCTTTCTTT

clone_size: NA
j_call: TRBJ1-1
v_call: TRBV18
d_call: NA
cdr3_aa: CASSQTENTEAFF
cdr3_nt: TGTGCCAGCTCACAGACAGAGAACACTGAAGCTTTCTTT

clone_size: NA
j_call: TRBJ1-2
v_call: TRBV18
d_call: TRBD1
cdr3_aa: CASSPDRGYGYTF
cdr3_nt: TGTGCCAGCTCACCGGACAGGGGCTATGGCTACACCTTC

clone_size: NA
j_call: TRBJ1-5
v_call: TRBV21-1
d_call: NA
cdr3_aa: CATIETGGAGQPQHF
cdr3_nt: TGTGCCACCATTGAAACAGGGGGCGCGGGTCAGCCCCAGCATTTT

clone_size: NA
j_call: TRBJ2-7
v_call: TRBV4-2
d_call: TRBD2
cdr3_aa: CASSQDGASGYEQYF
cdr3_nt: TGTGCCAGCAGCCAAGACGGGGCTAGCGGTTACGAGCAGTACTTC

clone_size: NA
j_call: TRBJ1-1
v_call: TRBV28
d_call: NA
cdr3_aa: CASSSRLNTEAFF
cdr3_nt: TGTGCCAGCAGTTCCCGGTTGAACACTGAAGCTTTCTTT

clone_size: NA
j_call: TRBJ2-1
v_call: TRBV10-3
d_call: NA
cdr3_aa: CAIKPSLTDTYNEQFF
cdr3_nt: TGTGCCATCAAGCCAAGCCTGACAGACACCTACAATGAGCAGTTCTTC

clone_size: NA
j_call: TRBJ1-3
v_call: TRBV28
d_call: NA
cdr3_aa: CASSLTSAGAGNTIYF
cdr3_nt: TGTGCCAGCAGTTTAACGTCCGCAGGGGCTGGAAACACCATATATTTT

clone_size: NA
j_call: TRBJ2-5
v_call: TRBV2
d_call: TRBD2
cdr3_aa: CASSDRGGQKETQYF
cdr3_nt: TGTGCCAGCAGTGACCGGGGGGGACAAAAAGAGACCCAGTACTTC

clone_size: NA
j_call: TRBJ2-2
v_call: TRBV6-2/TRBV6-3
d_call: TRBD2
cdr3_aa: CASSYIAGGPGELFF
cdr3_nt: TGTGCCAGCAGTTACATAGCGGGAGGGCCCGGGGAGCTGTTTTTT

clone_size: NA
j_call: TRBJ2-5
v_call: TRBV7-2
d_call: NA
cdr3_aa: CASSFGGTRQETQYF
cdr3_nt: TGTGCCAGCAGCTTTGGGGGGACCCGGCAAGAGACCCAGTACTTC

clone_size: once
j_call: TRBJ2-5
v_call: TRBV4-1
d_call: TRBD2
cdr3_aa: CASSQEYQGRAQYF
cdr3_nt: TGCGCCAGCAGCCAAGAGTATCAAGGGAGGGCCCAGTACTTC

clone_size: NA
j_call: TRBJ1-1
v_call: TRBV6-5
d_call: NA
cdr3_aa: CASCGLEYTEAFF
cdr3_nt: TGTGCCAGCTGCGGCCTGGAGTACACTGAAGCTTTCTTT

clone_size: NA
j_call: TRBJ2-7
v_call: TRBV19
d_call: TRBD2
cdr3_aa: CASSIAGGRSHRQYF
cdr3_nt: TGTGCCAGTAGTATAGCGGGCGGGAGGTCTCACCGGCAGTACTTC

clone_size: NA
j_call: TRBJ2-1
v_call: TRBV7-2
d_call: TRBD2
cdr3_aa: CASSYGTSGAGGEQFF
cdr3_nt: TGTGCCAGCAGCTACGGGACTAGCGGAGCCGGCGGTGAGCAGTTCTTC

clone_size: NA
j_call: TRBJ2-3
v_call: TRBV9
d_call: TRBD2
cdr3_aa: CASSVVGSGISTDTQYF
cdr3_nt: TGTGCCAGCAGCGTAGTTGGTAGCGGGATAAGCACAGATACGCAGTATTTT

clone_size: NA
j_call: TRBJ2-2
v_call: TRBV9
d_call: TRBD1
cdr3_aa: CASSVTGDRATGELFF
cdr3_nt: TGTGCCAGCAGCGTAACCGGGGACAGAGCCACCGGGGAGCTGTTTTTT

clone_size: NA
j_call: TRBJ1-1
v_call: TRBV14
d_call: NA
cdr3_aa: CASSGDQNTEAFF
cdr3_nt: TGTGCCAGCAGCGGAGACCAGAACACTGAAGCTTTCTTT

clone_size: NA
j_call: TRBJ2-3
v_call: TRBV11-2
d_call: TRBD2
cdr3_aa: CASSSAAGSRTDTQYF
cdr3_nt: TGTGCCAGCAGCAGCGCAGCGGGGTCACGCACAGATACGCAGTATTTT

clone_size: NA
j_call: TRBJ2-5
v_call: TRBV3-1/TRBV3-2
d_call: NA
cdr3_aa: CASSQIKETQYF
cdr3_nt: TGTGCCAGCAGCCAAATAAAAGAGACCCAGTACTTC

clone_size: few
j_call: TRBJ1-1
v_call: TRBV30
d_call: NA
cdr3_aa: CAWRPRNTEAFF
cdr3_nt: TGTGCCTGGAGACCGAGGAACACTGAAGCTTTCTTT

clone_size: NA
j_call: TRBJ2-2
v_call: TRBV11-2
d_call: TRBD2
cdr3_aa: CASSLAGGPGELFF
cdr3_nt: TGTGCCAGCAGCTTAGCGGGAGGGCCCGGGGAGCTGTTTTTT

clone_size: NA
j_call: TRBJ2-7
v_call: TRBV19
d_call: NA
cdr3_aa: CASSAVAYEQYF
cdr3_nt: TGTGCCAGTAGTGCGGTAGCCTACGAGCAGTACTTC

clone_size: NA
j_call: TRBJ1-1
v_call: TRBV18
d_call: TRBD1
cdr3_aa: CASSPGDRGTEAFF
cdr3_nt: TGTGCCAGCTCACCAGGGGACAGGGGTACTGAAGCTTTCTTT

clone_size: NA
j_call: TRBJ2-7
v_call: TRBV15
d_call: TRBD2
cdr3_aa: CATSRGLADSSREQYF
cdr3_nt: TGTGCCACCAGCAGAGGACTAGCGGATTCCTCTAGGGAGCAGTACTTC

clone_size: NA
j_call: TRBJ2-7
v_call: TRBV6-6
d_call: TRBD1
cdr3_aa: CASTDRGFPYEQYF
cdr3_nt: TGTGCCAGCACCGACAGGGGATTCCCCTACGAGCAGTACTTC

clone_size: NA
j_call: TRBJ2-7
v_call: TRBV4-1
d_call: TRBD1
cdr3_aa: CASSQTSYATGGLEQYF
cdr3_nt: TGCGCCAGCAGCCAAACCTCATACGCGACAGGGGGCCTCGAGCAGTACTTC

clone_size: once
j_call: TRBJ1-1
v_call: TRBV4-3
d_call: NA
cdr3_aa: CASSQDEAPF
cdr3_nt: TGCGCCAGCAGCCAAGATGAAGCACCCTTT

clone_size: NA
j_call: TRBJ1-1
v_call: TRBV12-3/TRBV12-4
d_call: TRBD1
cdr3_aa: CASGQGARTEAFF
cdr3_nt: TGTGCCAGCGGACAGGGGGCGAGGACTGAAGCTTTCTTT

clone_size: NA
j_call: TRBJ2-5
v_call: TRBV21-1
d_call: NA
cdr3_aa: CASSTGTSGSQETQYF
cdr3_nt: TGTGCCAGCAGCACGGGGACTAGCGGGAGCCAAGAGACCCAGTACTTC

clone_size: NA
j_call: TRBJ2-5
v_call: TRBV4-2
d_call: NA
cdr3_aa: CASSKMEETQYF
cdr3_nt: TGTGCCAGCAGCAAGATGGAGGAGACCCAGTACTTC

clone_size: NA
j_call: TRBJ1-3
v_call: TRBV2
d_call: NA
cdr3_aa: CASSYSPRGSGNTIYF
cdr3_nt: TGTGCCAGCAGTTATTCCCCCAGGGGCTCTGGAAACACCATATATTTT

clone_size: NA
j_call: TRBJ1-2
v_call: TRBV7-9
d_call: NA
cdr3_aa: CASSLVPGGYTF
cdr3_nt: TGTGCCAGCAGCTTAGTTCCAGGAGGCTACACCTTC

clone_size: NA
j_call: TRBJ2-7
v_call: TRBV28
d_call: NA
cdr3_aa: CASSLGGNQYEQYF
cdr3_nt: TGTGCCAGCAGTTTGGGAGGAAACCAGTACGAGCAGTACTTC